Shown below are 23 T cell receptor beta chains from a single sample sequenced in a study of molecular identifiers for immune sequencing clone quantification. TCRdb re-called the PCR reads with MiXCR, one entry per CDR3 protein. Altogether around 460,000 distinct CDR3 sequences are present, about 22% being singletons, with the ten largest covering about 0.84%. Sequencing input: naive CD8+ T cells from blood, with Jurkat cell RNA spiked in. Subset in this sample: FACS-sorted CD8+CD4-CCR7+CD45RA+ naive T cells. The receptors shown here come from a human donor in good health. Some libraries in this study had Jurkat cell RNA spiked in.

This clonotype showed up just a few times. One end of the junction does not line up with germline, which may come from a read error. The chain recombines TRBV4-3 with TRBJ1-6; TRBD1 is a possible D gene (6 bases). The CDR3 totals 17 residues. Germline assignment: CDR1 LGHNA and CDR2 YSLEER. CDR3 sequence (DNA): TGCGCCAGCAGCGAAGAATCGGGACATTTCTATAATTCACCCCTCCACTTT. Translation gives CASSEESGHFYNSPLHF.

The table lists this clonotype with many counts. The chain has TRBV6-5 and TRBJ2-7, with D perhaps matching TRBD1 or TRBD2 (5 bases each). Germline V gives CDR1 MNHEY, CDR2 SVGAGI. The CDR3 is 13 amino acids. Trimming pared 0 bases from V and 2 bases from J, leaving 5 bases between. The CDR3 protein is CASSYSGAYEQYF. The CDR3 DNA reads TGTGCCAGCAGTTACTCGGGGGCCTACGAGCAGTACTTC.

This clonotype has only a few counts. The rearrangement links TRBV12-3 or TRBV12-4 to TRBJ2-1, with 14 nucleotides matching TRBD2. The V and J ends lost 5 bases and 0 bases, in that order; junction bases with no gene match: 3. CDR3 length: 17 amino acids. CDR3 DNA sequence: TGTGCCAGCAGTGTCGGGACTAGCGGGGGCTCCTACAATGAGCAGTTCTTC. This gives the protein CASSVGTSGGSYNEQFF.

There are many counts of this clonotype. This chain connects TRBV4-1 to TRBJ2-7, with D possibly being TRBD1 (6 bases). CDR3 length equals 15 residues. The germline V gene encodes CDR1 MGHRA and CDR2 YSYEKL. V gave up 5 bases and J gave up 5 bases, with 19 bases separating them. CDR3 nucleotides: TGCGCCAGCAGCTTACGCTCCGGGACATTTAACGAGCAGTACTTC. This translates into CASSLRSGTFNEQYF.

The CDR3, as DNA: TGCAGTGCTAGAGATCAGGACCACCTGAACACCGGGGAGCTGTTTTTT. This codes for CSARDQDHLNTGELFF. The V and J genes are TRBV20-1 and TRBJ2-2, with D uncertain. CDR1 is DFQATT, CDR2 SNEGSKA, per germline (reference sequence). The CDR3 is made up of 16 amino acids. V dropped 0 bases and J dropped 1 base, with 12 bases sitting between them.

Of note for this clonotype: Since a much larger clone is just one base distant, this may be a read error. V usage is TRBV4-1 and J usage is TRBJ1-5; D gene unclear. Germline lookup yields CDR1 MGHRA and CDR2 YSYEKL. This CDR3 spans 15 amino acids. In nucleotides, the CDR3 is TGCGCCAGCTGCCAAGATTCCGTCGGCAATCAGCCCCAGCATTTT. Translation: CASCQDSVGNQPQHF.

The chain joins TRBV24-1 to TRBJ2-1; D is unresolved. The CDR3 is made up of 11 amino acids. Trimming shortened V by 6 bases and J by 8 bases, and 7 bases separated the two germline ends. In germline, CDR1 is KGHDR, CDR2 SFDVKD. The CDR3 here is CATSSRHEQFF. The CDR3 DNA reads TGTGCCACCAGTAGCAGGCATGAGCAGTTCTTC.

The chain recombines TRBV7-2 with TRBJ2-7; D gene uncertain. CDR1 SGHTA and CDR2 FQGNSA come from the germline V gene. This CDR3 contains 13 residues. Trimming shortened V by 5 bases and J by 6 bases, and 14 bases separated the two germline ends. The CDR3: CASSTVWGIEQYF. The CDR3 region has the DNA TGTGCCAGCAGCACGGTATGGGGTATCGAGCAGTACTTC.

Only a few counts were recorded for this clonotype. The V and J genes are TRBV7-9 and TRBJ1-1; the D is unclear. The CDR3 is 15 residues long. The V and J ends lost 2 bases and 4 bases respectively, with 14 bases between them. The germline gives CDR1 SEHNR, CDR2 FQNEAQ (reference sequence). CDR3 in DNA: TGTGCCAGCAGCTTATCTATGAGTGGGTCCACTGAAGCTTTCTTT. It translates to CASSLSMSGSTEAFF.

The chain combines TRBV27 with TRBJ2-7; D is possibly TRBD2 (5 bases). Between the trimmed V and J ends, which lost 1 base and 4 bases, there was a span of 8 bases. CDR1 is MNHEY, CDR2 SMNVEV, per germline (reference sequence). This CDR3 has 13 residues. The CDR3 sequence: CASSLYGGYEQYF. The DNA of the CDR3 is TGTGCCAGCAGTTTATACGGCGGGTACGAGCAGTACTTC.

This clonotype was counted between two and nine times. The rearrangement links TRBV9 to TRBJ1-2, with D perhaps matching TRBD1 (5 bases). This CDR3 contains 15 residues. Germline loops: CDR1 SGDLS, CDR2 YYNGEE. The V gene lost 1 base and the J gene lost 3 bases, with 13 bases spanning the gap. CDR3 in amino acids: CASSVTGREDYGYTF. In DNA form, the CDR3 reads TGTGCCAGCAGCGTAACAGGACGGGAGGACTATGGCTACACCTTC.

As to this clonotype: One junction end disagrees with the germline gene, perhaps due to a read error. The chain uses TRBV2 and TRBJ1-1; D remains ambiguous. Germline V gene lookup returns CDR1 SNHLY and CDR2 FYNNEI. This CDR3 comprises 12 residues. CDR3 in amino acids: CASRWENTEASF. CDR3 in DNA: TGTGCCAGCAGGTGGGAGAACACTGAAGCTTCCTTT.

This clonotype was picked up many times. The chain links TRBV6-6 to TRBJ2-7, with a tentative D call TRBD1 (5 bases). Trimming shortened V by 5 bases and J by 5 bases, and 13 bases separated the two germline ends. The CDR3 runs 13 residues. Germline loops: CDR1 MNHNY, CDR2 SVGAGI (reference sequence). The chain's CDR3 is CASSTGQGHEQYF. The CDR3 bases are TGTGCCAGCAGTACGGGCCAGGGCCACGAGCAGTACTTC.

V and J are TRBV10-3 and TRBJ2-7; either TRBD1 or TRBD2 may supply D (5 bases each). Germline CDR1 reads ENHRY; CDR2 reads SYGVKD. The CDR3 is 15 residues long. V lost 0 bases, J lost 1 base, and 10 bases lay in between. DNA for the CDR3: TGTGCCATCAGTGAGTCGACGGGACCTTCCTACGAGCAGTACTTC. Translated: CAISESTGPSYEQYF.

Many counts were recorded for this clonotype. This chain connects TRBV6-5 to TRBJ2-7, with D possibly TRBD1 on 6 matching bases. In germline, CDR1 is MNHEY, CDR2 SVGAGI. V lost 2 bases to trimming and J lost 4 bases, with 15 bases between them. This CDR3 spans 15 amino acids. The CDR3 nucleotides read TGTGCCAGCAGTTACGGGTCAGGGGAAAATTACGAGCAGTACTTC. This translates into CASSYGSGENYEQYF.

Details on this clonotype: This may arise from a read error, as a much more abundant clone is one base away. The gene calls are TRBV15 and TRBJ2-3, with no clear D. Germline loops: CDR1 LNHNV, CDR2 YYDKDF (reference sequence). CDR3 length: 13 amino acids. The CDR3 DNA reads TGTGCCACCGGCAGAGATCAGTCAGATACGCAGTATTTT. Translating gives CATGRDQSDTQYF.

Remarks on this clonotype: A clone one base away is much larger, so this may be a read error. The gene calls are TRBV4-3 and TRBJ1-1; no clear D. CDR1 and CDR2 (germline): LGHNA, YSLEER. The CDR3 has 13 amino acids. CDR3 DNA: TGCGCCAGCAGCCAAGTTGGGGTTACTGAAGCTTCCTTT. This encodes CASSQVGVTEASF.

Many counts were recorded for this clonotype. CDR3 loop: CASSHPRDYEAYEQYF. The CDR3 coding sequence is TGTGCCAGCAGCCACCCGAGAGACTACGAGGCCTACGAGCAGTACTTC. The chain is built from TRBV7-9 and TRBJ2-7, with a possible D match to TRBD2 (5 bases). Germline values: CDR1 SEHNR, CDR2 FQNEAQ (reference sequence). V was clipped by 5 bases and J by 2 bases, with 19 bases between them. CDR3 size: 16 residues.

In the case of this clonotype: A clone one base away is much larger, so this may be a read error. The chain has TRBV19 and TRBJ2-3; D is uncertain. Germline CDR1 and CDR2: LNHDA and SQIVND (reference sequence). This CDR3 region has 13 residues. DNA of the CDR3: TGTGCCAGTAGTATAGTCCACACAGATACGCACTATTTT. This encodes CASSIVHTDTHYF. The whole variable domain, remainder taken from reference TRBV19 and TRBJ2-3, is DGGITQSPKYLFRKEGQNVTLSCEQNLNHDAMYWYRQDPGQGLRLIYYSQIVNDFQKGDIAEGYSVSREKKESFPLTVTSAQKNPTAFYLCASSIVHTDTHYFGPGTRLTVL.

This clonotype has just a few counts. The junction departs from germline at one end; a sequencing error may be responsible. V and J are TRBV28 and TRBJ2-7, with D unresolved. CDR3 size: 14 residues. From germline, CDR1 is MDHEN and CDR2 SYDVKM. The CDR3 protein is CASRLSHLNYEQYF. Here the CDR3 DNA reads TGTGCCAGCAGATTATCACACCTAAACTACGAGCAGTACTTC. Together with reference TRBV28 and TRBJ2-7, the CDR3 gives the full variable domain: DVKVTQSSRYLVKRTGEKVFLECVQDMDHENMFWYRQDPGLGLRLIYFSYDVKMKEKGDIPEGYSVSREKKERFSLILESASTNQTSMYLCASRLSHLNYEQYFGPGTRLTVT.

The rearrangement links TRBV19 to TRBJ2-7; 14 bases are a match to TRBD2. V dropped 5 bases and J dropped 3; count of bases not matched to a gene: 24. In germline, CDR1 is LNHDA, CDR2 SQIVND (reference sequence). The CDR3 length is 22 residues. The CDR3 nucleotides are TGTGCCAGTAGTGTCCACGGTCGACTAGCGGGAGGGATTGGGATCCTTGACTACGAGCAGTACTTC. Its translation is CASSVHGRLAGGIGILDYEQYF.

A remark on this clonotype: A read error may account for a junction end that differs from germline. The rearrangement joins TRBV7-9 to TRBJ2-1; D gene uncertain. This CDR3 has 14 residues. Germline V gene lookup returns CDR1 SEHNR and CDR2 FQNEAQ (reference sequence). This chain's CDR3 is CASSLEDSYNEQLF. The CDR3, as DNA: TGTGCCAGCAGCTTGGAAGATTCCTACAATGAGCAGCTCTTC.

The rearrangement links TRBV20-1 to TRBJ2-3, with TRBD2 matching over 9 bases. V dropped 6 bases and J dropped 3; count of bases not matched to a gene: 4. This CDR3 spans 13 amino acids. Per the germline V gene, CDR1 is DFQATT and CDR2 is SNEGSKA (reference sequence). CDR3 bases: TGCAGTGCGCGGGGGGGGCTTACAGATACGCAGTATTTT. Translated, it gives CSARGGLTDTQYF.